Following are 13 T cell receptor beta chains from one sample sequenced in a study of T cells in Graves' hyperthyroidism and ophthalmopathy. Using RNA transcripts as the source, TCR beta CDR3 regions were amplified. Using the HTBI primer set, a first-round RT-PCR was run on the TCR CDR3. TCRdb re-called the multiplex PCR reads through MiXCR, storing one row per CDR3 protein. Of 530,000 or so distinct CDR3 sequences in the sample, about 24% were seen once. Sequences were obtained from blood. These TCRs come from a woman in her twenties or thirties with Graves' ophthalmopathy.

This clonotype was seen ten or more times. The V call is TRBV12-3 or TRBV12-4, the J call TRBJ1-5; D is ambiguous. V was trimmed by 6 bases and J by 0 bases, leaving 12 bases between them. This CDR3 has 15 amino acids. The chain's CDR3 is CASSHGSVSNQPQHF. In nucleotides, the CDR3 is TGTGCCAGCAGCCACGGATCCGTTAGCAATCAGCCCCAGCATTTT.

The table lists this clonotype with many counts. This chain links TRBV7-2 with TRBJ2-2; D unresolved. The CDR3 runs 15 residues. Germline V lookup: CDR1 SGHTA, CDR2 FQGNSA. V was trimmed by 2 bases and J by 2 bases, leaving 9 bases between them. CDR3 sequence reads: CASSLLEANTGELFF. The DNA for the CDR3 is TGTGCCAGCAGCTTATTGGAAGCCAACACCGGGGAGCTGTTTTTT.

This clonotype was seen ten or more times. This chain links TRBV24-1 with TRBJ2-2; 7 bases agree with TRBD1. CDR1 and CDR2 from the germline V gene are KGHDR and SFDVKD. The V segment lost 2 bases and the J segment 0 bases; nucleotides outside the gene matches: 5. The CDR3 runs 17 residues. CDR3 in DNA: TGTGCCACCAGTGATTCCCGGACAGGATCGAACACCGGGGAGCTGTTTTTT. Its protein is CATSDSRTGSNTGELFF.

This clonotype was counted at least ten times. The chain carries TRBV12-3 or TRBV12-4 and TRBJ1-2, with D possibly being TRBD1 (6 bases). Trimming shortened V by 6 bases and J by 4 bases, and 15 bases separated the two germline ends. This CDR3 has 14 amino acids. In DNA, the CDR3 is TGTGCCAGCAGCTTACTCGGACAGAGCTATGGCTACACCTTC. This encodes CASSLLGQSYGYTF.

V usage is TRBV24-1 and J usage is TRBJ2-2; 9 bases line up with TRBD2. Looked up from germline, CDR1 is KGHDR and CDR2 is SFDVKD. V trimming: 7 bases; J trimming: 2 bases; junction bases outside the gene matches: 4. The CDR3 is 15 residues long. CDR3 DNA: TGTGCCACCAGCTTAGCGGGAGCTAACACCGGGGAGCTGTTTTTT. It specifies CATSLAGANTGELFF.

This clonotype was seen many times. The chain uses TRBV20-1 and TRBJ1-1, with 12 bases that match TRBD1. The CDR3 is made up of 14 amino acids. J gave up 7 bases and V 2 bases, and 5 bases lay outside the gene matches. Germline V gene lookup returns CDR1 DFQATT and CDR2 SNEGSKA (reference sequence). CDR3 in DNA: TGCAGTGCTAGACCAGGGACAGGGGGCATTGAAGCTTTCTTT. Encoded protein: CSARPGTGGIEAFF.

This clonotype has ten or more counts. This chain connects TRBV3-1 to TRBJ1-2, with D unresolved. Germline assignment: CDR1 LGHDT and CDR2 YNNKEL (reference sequence). The V gene lost 1 base and the J gene lost 2 bases, with 20 bases spanning the gap. The CDR3 contains 18 residues. The CDR3 is CASSQAGLGDVANYGYTF. CDR3 in DNA: TGTGCCAGCAGCCAAGCGGGCCTAGGAGACGTCGCCAACTATGGCTACACCTTC.

This clonotype occurred many times. The V and J genes are TRBV6-1 and TRBJ1-2; TRBD1 is a possible D gene (5 bases). The CDR3 is made up of 15 amino acids. V lost 6 bases and J lost 7, with 21 bases in between. The V gene's germline CDR1 is MNHNS and CDR2 SASEGT. This chain's CDR3 is CASRSPGLPGSGYTF. Written as DNA, the CDR3 is TGTGCCAGCAGGAGCCCGGGACTTCCAGGGTCTGGCTACACCTTC.

This clonotype was seen repeatedly, ten times or more. The chain couples TRBV30 to TRBJ2-5, with a possible D match to TRBD2 (6 bases). CDR3 length: 14 residues. Germline assignment: CDR1 GTSNPN and CDR2 SVGIG (reference sequence). Trimming removed 4 bases at V and 4 bases at J, with 16 bases between. This chain's CDR3 is CAWNGYVGGETQYF. DNA for the CDR3: TGTGCCTGGAATGGTTACGTCGGGGGAGAGACCCAGTACTTC.

V and J are TRBV28 and TRBJ2-4, with D hard to call. CDR3 length: 16 residues. Germline lookup yields CDR1 MDHEN and CDR2 SYDVKM. V was trimmed by 7 bases and J by 0 bases, leaving 16 bases between them. The CDR3 spells CASTSQGVLAKNIQYF. In DNA, the CDR3 is TGTGCCAGCACCTCCCAAGGAGTTTTAGCCAAAAACATTCAGTACTTC.

There are many counts of this clonotype. The CDR3 DNA reads TGTGCCAGCAGTAAGCCGGGAAGCTCCTATAATTCACCCCTCCACTTT. It yields the protein CASSKPGSSYNSPLHF. The chain carries TRBV25-1 and TRBJ1-6; D is undetermined. V lost 5 bases, J lost 0 bases, and 11 bases lay in between. The CDR3 has 16 amino acids. Germline CDR1 is MGHDK and CDR2 is SYGVNS.

The table lists this clonotype with many counts. The chain links TRBV6-1 to TRBJ1-1; a weak D match, TRBD1 (6 bases). V gave up 7 bases and J gave up 7 bases, with 13 bases separating them. The length of the CDR3 is 12 residues. From germline, CDR1 is MNHNS and CDR2 SASEGT. CDR3 sequence reads: CASKRGASEAFF. CDR3 coding DNA: TGTGCCAGCAAACGGGGGGCGAGTGAAGCTTTCTTT.

The table lists this clonotype with many counts. V usage is TRBV5-1 and J usage is TRBJ2-6; D uncertain. The CDR3 spans 13 residues. Germline-derived CDR1 and CDR2 are SGHRS and YFSETQ. V was trimmed by 3 bases and J by 1 base, leaving 2 bases between them. CDR3 sequence: CASSWSGANVLTF. As DNA, the CDR3 is TGCGCCAGCAGCTGGTCTGGGGCCAACGTCCTGACTTTC.